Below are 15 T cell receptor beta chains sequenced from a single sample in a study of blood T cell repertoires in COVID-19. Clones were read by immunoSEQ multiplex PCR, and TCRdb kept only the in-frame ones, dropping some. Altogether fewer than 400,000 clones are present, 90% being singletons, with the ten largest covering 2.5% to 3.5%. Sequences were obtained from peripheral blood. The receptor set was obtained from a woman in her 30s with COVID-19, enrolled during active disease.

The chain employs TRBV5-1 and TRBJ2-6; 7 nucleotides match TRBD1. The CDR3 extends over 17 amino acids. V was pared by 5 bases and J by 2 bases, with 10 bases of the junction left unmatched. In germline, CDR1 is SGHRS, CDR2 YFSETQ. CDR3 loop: CASRKQGLKAGANVLTF. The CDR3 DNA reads TGCGCCAGCAGAAAACAGGGGCTGAAGGCTGGGGCCAACGTCCTGACTTTC.

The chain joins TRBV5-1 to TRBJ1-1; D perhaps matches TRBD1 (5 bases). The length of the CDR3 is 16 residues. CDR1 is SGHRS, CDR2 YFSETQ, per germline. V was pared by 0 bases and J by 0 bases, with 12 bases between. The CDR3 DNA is TGCGCCAGCAGCTTGGCCTTCAGGGACTTGAACACTGAAGCTTTCTTT. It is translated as CASSLAFRDLNTEAFF.

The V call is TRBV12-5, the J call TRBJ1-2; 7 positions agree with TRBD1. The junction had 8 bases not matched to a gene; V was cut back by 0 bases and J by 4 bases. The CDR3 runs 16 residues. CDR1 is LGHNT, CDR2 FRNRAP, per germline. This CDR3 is CASGLVIDRVVYGYTF. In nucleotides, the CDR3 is TGTGCTAGTGGTTTGGTGATCGACAGGGTGGTCTATGGCTACACCTTC. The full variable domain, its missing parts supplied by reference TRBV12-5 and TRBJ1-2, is DARVTQTPRHKVTEMGQEVTMRCQPILGHNTVFWYRQTMMQGLELLAYFRNRAPLDDSGMPKDRFSAEMPDATLATLKIQPSEPRDSAVYFCASGLVIDRVVYGYTFGSGTRLTVV.

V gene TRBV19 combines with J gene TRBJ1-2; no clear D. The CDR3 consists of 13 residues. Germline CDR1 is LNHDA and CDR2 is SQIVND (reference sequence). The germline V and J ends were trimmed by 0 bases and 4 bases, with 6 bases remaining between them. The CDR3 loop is CASSIDEVYGYTF. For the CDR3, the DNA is TGTGCCAGTAGTATAGACGAGGTCTATGGCTACACCTTC.

CDR3 nucleotide sequence: TGCGCCAGCAGCTCCCCCTCGCCAGGATTAGGCACAGATACGCAGTATTTT. Its translation is CASSSPSPGLGTDTQYF. The V call is TRBV5-1, the J call TRBJ2-3; unclear D gene. Germline CDR1 is SGHRS and CDR2 is YFSETQ. V gave up 3 bases and J gave up 1 base, with 18 bases separating them. The CDR3 spans 17 residues.

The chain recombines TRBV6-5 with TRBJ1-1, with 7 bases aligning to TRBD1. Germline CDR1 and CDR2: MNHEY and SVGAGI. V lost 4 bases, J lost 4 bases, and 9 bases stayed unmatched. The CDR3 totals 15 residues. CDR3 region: CASSSPGQRTTEAFF. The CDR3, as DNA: TGTGCCAGCAGTTCCCCGGGACAGAGAACCACTGAAGCTTTCTTT.

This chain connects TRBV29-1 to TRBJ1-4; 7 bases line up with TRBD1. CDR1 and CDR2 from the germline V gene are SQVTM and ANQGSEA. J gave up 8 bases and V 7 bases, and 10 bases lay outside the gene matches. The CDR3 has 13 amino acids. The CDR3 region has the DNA TGCAGCGCCGAAACAGGGGAGGAAGAAAAACTGTTTTTT. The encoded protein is CSAETGEEEKLFF.

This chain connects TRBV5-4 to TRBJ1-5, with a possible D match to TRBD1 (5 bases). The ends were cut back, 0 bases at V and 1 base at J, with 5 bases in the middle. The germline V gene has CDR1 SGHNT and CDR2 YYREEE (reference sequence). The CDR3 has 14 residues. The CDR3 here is CASSLDRSNQPQHF. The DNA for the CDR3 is TGTGCCAGCAGCTTGGACAGGAGCAATCAGCCCCAGCATTTT.

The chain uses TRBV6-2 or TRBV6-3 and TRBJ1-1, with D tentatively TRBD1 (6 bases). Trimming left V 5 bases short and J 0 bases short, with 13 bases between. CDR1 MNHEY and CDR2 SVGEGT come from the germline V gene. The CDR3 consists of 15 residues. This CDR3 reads CASSTQDRVNTEAFF. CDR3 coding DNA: TGTGCCAGCAGTACCCAGGACAGAGTGAACACTGAAGCTTTCTTT.

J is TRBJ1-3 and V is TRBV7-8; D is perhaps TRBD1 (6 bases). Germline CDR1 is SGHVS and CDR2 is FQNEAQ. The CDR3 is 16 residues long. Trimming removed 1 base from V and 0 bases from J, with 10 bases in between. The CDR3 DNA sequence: TGTGCCAGCAGCTTAGTGGGAGGGGGCTCTGGAAACACCATATATTTT. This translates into CASSLVGGGSGNTIYF. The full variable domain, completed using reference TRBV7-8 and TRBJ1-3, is GAGVSQSPRYKVAKRGQDVALRCDPISGHVSLFWYQQALGQGPEFLTYFQNEAQLDKSGLPSDRFFAERPEGSVSTLKIQRTQQEDSAVYLCASSLVGGGSGNTIYFGEGSWLTVV.

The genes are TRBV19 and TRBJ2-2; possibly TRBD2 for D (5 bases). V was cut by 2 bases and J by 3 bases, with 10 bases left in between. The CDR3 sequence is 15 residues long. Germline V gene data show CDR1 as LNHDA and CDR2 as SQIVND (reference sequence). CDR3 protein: CASSIRGIDTGELFF. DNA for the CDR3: TGTGCCAGTAGTATAAGAGGGATTGACACCGGGGAGCTGTTTTTT.

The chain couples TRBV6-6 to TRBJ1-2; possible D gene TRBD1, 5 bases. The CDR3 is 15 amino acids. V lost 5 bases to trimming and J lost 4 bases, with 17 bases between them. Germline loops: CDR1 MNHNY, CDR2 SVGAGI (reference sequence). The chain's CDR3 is CASSTRRQGGYGYTF. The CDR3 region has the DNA TGTGCCAGCAGTACCCGCCGGCAGGGCGGCTATGGCTACACCTTC.

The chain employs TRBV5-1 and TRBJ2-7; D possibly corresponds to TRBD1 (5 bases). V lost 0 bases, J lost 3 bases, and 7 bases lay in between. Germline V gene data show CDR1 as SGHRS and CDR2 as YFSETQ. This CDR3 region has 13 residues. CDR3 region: CASSLVQGYEQYF. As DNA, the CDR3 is TGCGCCAGCAGCTTGGTTCAGGGCTACGAGCAGTACTTC.

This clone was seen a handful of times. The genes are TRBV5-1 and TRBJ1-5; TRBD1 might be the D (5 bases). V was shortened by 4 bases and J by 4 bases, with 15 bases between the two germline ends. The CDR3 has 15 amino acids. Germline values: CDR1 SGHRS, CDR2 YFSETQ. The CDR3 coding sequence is TGCGCCAGCAGCCCCGGGGGGAGTCCAAATCAGCCCCAGCATTTT. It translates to CASSPGGSPNQPQHF.

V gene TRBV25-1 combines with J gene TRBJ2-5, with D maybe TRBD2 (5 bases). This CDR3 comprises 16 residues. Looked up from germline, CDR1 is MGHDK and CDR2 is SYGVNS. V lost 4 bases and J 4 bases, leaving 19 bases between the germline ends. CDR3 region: CASSAAQRLAGETQYF. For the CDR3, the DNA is TGTGCCAGCAGTGCGGCCCAGCGGCTTGCGGGAGAGACCCAGTACTTC.